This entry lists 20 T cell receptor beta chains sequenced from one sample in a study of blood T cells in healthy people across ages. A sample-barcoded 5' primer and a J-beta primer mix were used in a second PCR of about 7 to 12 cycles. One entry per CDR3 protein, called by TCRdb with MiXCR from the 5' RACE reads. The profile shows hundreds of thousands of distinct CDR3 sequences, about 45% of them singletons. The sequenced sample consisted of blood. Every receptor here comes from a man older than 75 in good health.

The CDR3 reads CSATRGVGEKLFF. In DNA form, the CDR3 reads TGCAGTGCTACCCGGGGGGTCGGAGAAAAACTGTTTTTT. The V gene is TRBV20-1, the J gene TRBJ1-4, with a tentative D call TRBD1 (5 bases). V was cut by 4 bases and J by 8 bases, with 14 bases left in between. The length of the CDR3 is 13 residues. Germline V CDR1 and CDR2: DFQATT, SNEGSKA (reference sequence).

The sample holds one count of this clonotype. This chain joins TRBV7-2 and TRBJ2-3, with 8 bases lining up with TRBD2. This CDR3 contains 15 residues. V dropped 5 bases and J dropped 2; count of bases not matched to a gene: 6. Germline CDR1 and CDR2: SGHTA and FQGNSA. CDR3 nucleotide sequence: TGTGCCAGCAGCCCGTGGACTAGCCCCACAGATACGCAGTATTTT. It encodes CASSPWTSPTDTQYF.

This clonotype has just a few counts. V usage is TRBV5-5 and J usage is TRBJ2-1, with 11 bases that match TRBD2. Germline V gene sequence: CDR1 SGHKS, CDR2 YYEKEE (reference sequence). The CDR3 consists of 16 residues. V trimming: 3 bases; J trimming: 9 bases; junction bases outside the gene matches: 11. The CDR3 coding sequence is TGTGCCAGCAGCTCTTTAGCGGGGGGGCCCAAGGTTGAGCAGTTCTTC. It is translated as CASSSLAGGPKVEQFF.

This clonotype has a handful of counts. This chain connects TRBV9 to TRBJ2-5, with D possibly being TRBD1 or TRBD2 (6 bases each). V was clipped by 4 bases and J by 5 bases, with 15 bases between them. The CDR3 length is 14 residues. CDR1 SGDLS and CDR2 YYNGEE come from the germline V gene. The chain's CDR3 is CASSSTPGGETQYF. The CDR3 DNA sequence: TGTGCCAGCAGCTCCACACCCGGGGGCGAGACCCAGTACTTC. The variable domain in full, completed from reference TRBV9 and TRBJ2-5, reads DSGVTQTPKHLITATGQRVTLRCSPRSGDLSVYWYQQSLDQGLQFLIQYYNGEERAKGNILERFSAQQFPDLHSELNLSSLELGDSALYFCASSSTPGGETQYFGPGTRLLVL.

The CDR3 DNA reads as TGTGCCAGCAGCTTCGTGACTAGCGGGAGCCGCAATGAGCAGTTCTTC. The encoded protein is CASSFVTSGSRNEQFF. The chain recombines TRBV7-2 with TRBJ2-1; TRBD2 matches at 12 bases. CDR3 length: 16 amino acids. Per germline, CDR1 SGHTA and CDR2 FQGNSA. The V segment lost 3 bases and the J segment 6 bases; nucleotides outside the gene matches: 6.

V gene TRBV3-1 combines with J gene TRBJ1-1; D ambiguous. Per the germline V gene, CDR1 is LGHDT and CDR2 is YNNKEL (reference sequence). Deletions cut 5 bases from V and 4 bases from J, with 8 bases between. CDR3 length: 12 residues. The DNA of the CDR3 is TGTGCCAGCAGCTCCTGGGGCACTGAAGCTTTCTTT. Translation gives CASSSWGTEAFF.

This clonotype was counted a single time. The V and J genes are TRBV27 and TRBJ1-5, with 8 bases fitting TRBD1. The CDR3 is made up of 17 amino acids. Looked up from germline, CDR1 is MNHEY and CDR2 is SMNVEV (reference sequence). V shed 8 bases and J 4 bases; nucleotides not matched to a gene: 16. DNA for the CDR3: TGTGCCAGCTCTTCCGGGACAGGTGTAGACGGAAATCAGCCCCAGCATTTT. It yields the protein CASSSGTGVDGNQPQHF.

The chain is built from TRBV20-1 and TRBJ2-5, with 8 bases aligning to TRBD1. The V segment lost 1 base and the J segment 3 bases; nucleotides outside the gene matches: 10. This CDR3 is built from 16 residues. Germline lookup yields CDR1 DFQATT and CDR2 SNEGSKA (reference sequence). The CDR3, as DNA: TGCAGTGCTAGAGCATCTCGACAGGGGACCAAAGAGACCCAGTACTTC. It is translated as CSARASRQGTKETQYF.

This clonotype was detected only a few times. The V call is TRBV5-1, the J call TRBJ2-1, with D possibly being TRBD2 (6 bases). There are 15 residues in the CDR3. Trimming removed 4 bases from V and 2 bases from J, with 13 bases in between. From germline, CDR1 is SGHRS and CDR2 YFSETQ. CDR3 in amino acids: CASSQSGETYNEQFF. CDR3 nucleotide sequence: TGCGCCAGCAGCCAATCGGGGGAAACCTACAATGAGCAGTTCTTC.

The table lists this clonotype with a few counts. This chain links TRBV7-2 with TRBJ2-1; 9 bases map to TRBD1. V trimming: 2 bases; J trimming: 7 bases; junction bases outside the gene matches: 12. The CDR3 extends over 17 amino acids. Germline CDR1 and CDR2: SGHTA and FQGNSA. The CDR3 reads CASSLTTGTGWGNEQFF. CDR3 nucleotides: TGTGCCAGCAGCTTAACCACCGGGACAGGGTGGGGTAATGAGCAGTTCTTC.

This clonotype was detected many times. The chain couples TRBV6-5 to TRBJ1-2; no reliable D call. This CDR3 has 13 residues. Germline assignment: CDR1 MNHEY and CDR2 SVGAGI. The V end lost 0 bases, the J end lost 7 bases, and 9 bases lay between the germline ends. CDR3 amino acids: CASSYSDNSGYTF. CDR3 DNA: TGTGCCAGCAGTTACTCGGATAACAGTGGCTACACCTTC.

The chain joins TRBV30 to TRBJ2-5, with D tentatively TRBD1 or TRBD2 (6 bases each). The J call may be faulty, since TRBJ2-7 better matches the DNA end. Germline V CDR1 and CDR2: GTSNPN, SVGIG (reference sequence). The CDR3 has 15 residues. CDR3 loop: CAWNLSTWGAGEQYF. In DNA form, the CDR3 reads TGTGCCTGGAACCTCTCTACGTGGGGGGCAGGCGAGCAGTACTTC.

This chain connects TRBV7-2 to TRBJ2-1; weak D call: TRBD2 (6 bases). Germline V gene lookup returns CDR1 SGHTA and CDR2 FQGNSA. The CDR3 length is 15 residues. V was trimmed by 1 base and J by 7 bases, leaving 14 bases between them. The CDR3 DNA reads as TGTGCCAGCAGCTTAGTATATGGGACTGCAAATGAGCAGTTCTTC. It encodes CASSLVYGTANEQFF.

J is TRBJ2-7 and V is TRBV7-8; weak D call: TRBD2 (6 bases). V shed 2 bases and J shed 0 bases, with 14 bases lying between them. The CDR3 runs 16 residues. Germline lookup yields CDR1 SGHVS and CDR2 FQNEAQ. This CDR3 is CASSLMRWEASYEQYF. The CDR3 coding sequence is TGTGCCAGCAGCTTAATGCGTTGGGAGGCCTCCTACGAGCAGTACTTC.

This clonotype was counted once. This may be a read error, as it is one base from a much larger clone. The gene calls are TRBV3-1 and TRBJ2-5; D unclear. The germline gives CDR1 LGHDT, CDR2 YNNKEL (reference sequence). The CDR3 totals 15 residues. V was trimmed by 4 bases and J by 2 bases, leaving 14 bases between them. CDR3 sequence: CASSPKGDQQETQYF. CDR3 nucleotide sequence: TGTGCCAGCAGCCCCAAGGGTGATCAGCAAGAGACCCAGTACTTC.

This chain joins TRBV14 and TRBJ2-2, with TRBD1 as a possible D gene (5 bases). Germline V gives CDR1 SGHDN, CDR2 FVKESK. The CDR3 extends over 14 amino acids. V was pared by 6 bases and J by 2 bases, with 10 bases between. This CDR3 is CASSRQSNTGELFF. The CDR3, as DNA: TGTGCCAGCAGTCGACAGAGTAACACCGGGGAGCTGTTTTTT.

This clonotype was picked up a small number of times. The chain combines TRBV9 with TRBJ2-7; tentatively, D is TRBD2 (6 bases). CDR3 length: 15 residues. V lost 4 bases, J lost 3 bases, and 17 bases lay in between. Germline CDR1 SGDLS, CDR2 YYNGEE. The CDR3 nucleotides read TGTGCCAGCAGCCCTCAGCTAGCGTCTTTCTACGAGCAGTACTTC. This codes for CASSPQLASFYEQYF.

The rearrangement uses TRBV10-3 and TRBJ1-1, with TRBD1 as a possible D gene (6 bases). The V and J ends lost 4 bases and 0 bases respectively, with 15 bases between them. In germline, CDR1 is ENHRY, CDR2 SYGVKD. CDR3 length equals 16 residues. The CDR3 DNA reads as TGTGCCATCAGTGTCGTGGGGGCCCCCATGAACACTGAAGCTTTCTTT. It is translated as CAISVVGAPMNTEAFF.

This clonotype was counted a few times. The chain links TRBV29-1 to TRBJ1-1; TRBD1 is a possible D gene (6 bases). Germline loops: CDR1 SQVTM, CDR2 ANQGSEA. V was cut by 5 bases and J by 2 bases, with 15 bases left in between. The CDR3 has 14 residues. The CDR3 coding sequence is TGCAGCGTTCAACCCCTGGACAGAAACACTGAAGCTTTCTTT. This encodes CSVQPLDRNTEAFF. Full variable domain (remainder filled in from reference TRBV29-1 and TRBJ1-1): SAVISQKPSRDICQRGTSLTIQCQVDSQVTMMFWYRQQPGQSLTLIATANQGSEATYESGFVIDKFPISRPNLTFSTLTVSNMSPEDSSIYLCSVQPLDRNTEAFFGQGTRLTVV.

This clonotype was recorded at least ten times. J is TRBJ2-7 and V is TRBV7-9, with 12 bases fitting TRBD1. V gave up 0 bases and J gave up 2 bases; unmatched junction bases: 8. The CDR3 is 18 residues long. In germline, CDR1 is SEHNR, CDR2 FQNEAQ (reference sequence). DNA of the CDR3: TGTGCCAGCAGCTTAGCGTTTGGGACAGGGGGCTCCCCCTACGAGCAGTACTTC. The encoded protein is CASSLAFGTGGSPYEQYF.